A selection of T cell receptor beta chains follows, all from one sample in a study of human thymus T cells. TCRdb's table, derived via immunoSEQ multiplex PCR, lists solely in-frame clones and lacks some. The sample has roughly 77,000 clones, 90% to 95% seen once. The sequencing sample was made of thymus tissue. The receptors here all came from a girl younger than two with a congenital heart defect but otherwise immunologically healthy. The CDR3 runs from the conserved cysteine through the conserved F or W. A D gene is named only where the DNA matches it firmly.

d_gene	len	v_gene	CDR3aa
TRBD2	22	TRBV2	CASSLTGVEGTSGRRDTDTQYF
-	17	TRBV21-1	CASTNRTSGTKSYEQYF
TRBD2	11	TRBV20-1	CSAPGGREQFF
TRBD2	17	TRBV11-1	CASSLQREKITGNEQFF
-	15	TRBV4-2	CASSPGPLSNQPQHF
-	15	TRBV7-2	CASSLLGPSSNEQFF
TRBD2	15	TRBV30	CAWRIAGSSYNEQFF
TRBD2	17	TRBV7-2	CASSLRRVLAGGQEQYF
TRBD1	14	TRBV27	CASSFRQGNYEQYF
TRBD2	14	TRBV14	CASGRTSGMETQYF